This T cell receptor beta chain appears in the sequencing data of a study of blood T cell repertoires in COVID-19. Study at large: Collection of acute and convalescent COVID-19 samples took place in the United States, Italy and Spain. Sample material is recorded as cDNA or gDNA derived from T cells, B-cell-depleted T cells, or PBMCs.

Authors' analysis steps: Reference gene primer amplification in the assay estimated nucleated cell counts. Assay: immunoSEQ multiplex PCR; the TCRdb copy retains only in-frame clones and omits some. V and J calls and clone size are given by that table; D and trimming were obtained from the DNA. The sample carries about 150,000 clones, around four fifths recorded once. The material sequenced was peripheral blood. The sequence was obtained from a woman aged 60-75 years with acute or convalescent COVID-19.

As DNA, the CDR3 is TGTGCCAGCAGCGTAATCCGGGACATCCCCCTGGGCATGAACACTGAAGCTTTCTTT. It is translated as CASSVIRDIPLGMNTEAFF. The chain has TRBV9 and TRBJ1-1; D is perhaps TRBD1 (6 bases). The CDR3 runs to 19 residues. V was clipped by 1 base and J by 0 bases, with 22 bases between them. The germline CDR1 and CDR2 sequences are SGDLS and YYNGEE.